The clone carrying this T cell receptor beta chain came up many times. What it binds is unknown. The germline CDR1 and CDR2 sequences are SGHRS and YFSETQ. Trimming removed 5 bases from V and 7 bases from J; junction bases left unmatched: 4. The CDR3 consists of 13 residues. These data are taken from a study of T-cell reconstitution after alpha-beta-depleted transplantation in children. A TCRbeta library incorporating unique molecular identifiers was prepared. MiXCR, run by TCRdb on the PCR reads, gives a single entry per CDR3 protein. The repertoire holds 30,000 to 40,000 distinct CDR3 sequences, with about 7% as singletons. Broader study findings: One year after transplant, T-cell counts and diversity came mostly from newly produced T cells. In patients about two months after transplant, alpha-beta T cells reportedly arose from several hundred expanded graft clones. Some patients showed high day-60 TCRbeta diversity, which derived from surviving recipient T cells and thymic progenitors.

The chain couples TRBV5-1 to TRBJ2-2; 8 bases match TRBD2. The specimen was peripheral blood, collected 60 days after TCRalphabeta/CD19-depleted stem cell transplant. The source of this sequence is a child younger than two who had a stem cell transplant for acute myeloid leukemia, so the T cells may come from the graft donor. The CDR3 here is CASRPSGHGELFF. The DNA for the CDR3 is TGCGCCAGCAGACCTAGCGGGCACGGGGAGCTGTTTTTT.